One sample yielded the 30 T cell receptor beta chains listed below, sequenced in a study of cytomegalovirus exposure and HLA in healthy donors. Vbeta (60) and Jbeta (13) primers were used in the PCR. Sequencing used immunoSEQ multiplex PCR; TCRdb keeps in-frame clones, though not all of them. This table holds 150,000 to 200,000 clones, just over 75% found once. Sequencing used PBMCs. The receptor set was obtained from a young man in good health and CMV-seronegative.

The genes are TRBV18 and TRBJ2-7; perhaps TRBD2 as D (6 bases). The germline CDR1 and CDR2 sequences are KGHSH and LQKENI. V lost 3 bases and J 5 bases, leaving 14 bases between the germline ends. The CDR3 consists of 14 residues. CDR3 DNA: TGTGCCAGCTCACCTCTGGAGGGTAGGCACGAGCAGTACTTC. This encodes CASSPLEGRHEQYF.

The CDR3 is CASSFGHGRETQYF. CDR3 DNA: TGTGCCAGCAGCTTCGGCCACGGGAGGGAGACCCAGTACTTC. The rearrangement joins TRBV5-6 to TRBJ2-5; 7 bases align to TRBD2. Germline CDR1 SGHDT, CDR2 YYEEEE. The CDR3 totals 14 residues. With 2 bases clipped from V and 5 bases from J, the junction kept 6 bases outside the gene matches.

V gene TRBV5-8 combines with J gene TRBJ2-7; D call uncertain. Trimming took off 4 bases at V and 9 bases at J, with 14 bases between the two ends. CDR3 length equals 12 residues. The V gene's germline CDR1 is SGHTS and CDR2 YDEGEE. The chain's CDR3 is CASSLTSRGQYF. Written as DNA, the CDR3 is TGTGCCAGCAGCCTAACCTCACGCGGGCAGTACTTC.

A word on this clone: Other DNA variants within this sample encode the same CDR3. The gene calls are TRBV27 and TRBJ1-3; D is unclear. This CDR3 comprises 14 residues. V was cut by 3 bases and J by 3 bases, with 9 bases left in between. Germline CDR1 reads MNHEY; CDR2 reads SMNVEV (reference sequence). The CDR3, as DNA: TGTGCCAGCAGTTTTTCGGGTAATGGAAACACCATATATTTT. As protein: CASSFSGNGNTIYF.

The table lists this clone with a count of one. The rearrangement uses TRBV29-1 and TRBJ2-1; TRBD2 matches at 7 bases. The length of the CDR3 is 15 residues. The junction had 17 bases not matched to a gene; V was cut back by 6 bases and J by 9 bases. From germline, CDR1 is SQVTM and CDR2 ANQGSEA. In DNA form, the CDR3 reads TGCAGCGTAATCAGACCTAGCGTCGGCGGGGGTGAGCAGTTCTTC. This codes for CSVIRPSVGGGEQFF.

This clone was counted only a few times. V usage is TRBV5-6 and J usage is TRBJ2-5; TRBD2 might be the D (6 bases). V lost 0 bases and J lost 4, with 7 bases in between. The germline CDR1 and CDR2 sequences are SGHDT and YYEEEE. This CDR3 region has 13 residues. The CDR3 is CASSLASAETQYF. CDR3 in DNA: TGTGCCAGCAGCTTGGCTAGCGCAGAGACCCAGTACTTC.

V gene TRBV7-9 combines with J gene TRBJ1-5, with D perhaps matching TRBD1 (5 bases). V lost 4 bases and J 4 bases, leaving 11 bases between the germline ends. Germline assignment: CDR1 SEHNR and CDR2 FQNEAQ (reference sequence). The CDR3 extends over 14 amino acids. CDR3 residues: CASSSWGGNQPQHF. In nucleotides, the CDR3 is TGTGCCAGCAGCTCTTGGGGGGGGAATCAGCCCCAGCATTTT.

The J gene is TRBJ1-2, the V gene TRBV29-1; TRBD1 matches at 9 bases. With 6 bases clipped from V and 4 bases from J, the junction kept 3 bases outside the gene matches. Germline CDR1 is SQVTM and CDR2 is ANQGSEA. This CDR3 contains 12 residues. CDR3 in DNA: TGCAGCGTGGACAGGGGACCCTATGGCTACACCTTC. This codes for CSVDRGPYGYTF.

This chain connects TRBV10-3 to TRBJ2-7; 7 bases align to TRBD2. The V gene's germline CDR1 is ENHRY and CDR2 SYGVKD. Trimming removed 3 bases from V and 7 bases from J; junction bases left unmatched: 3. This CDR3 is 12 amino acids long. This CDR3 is CAISDVGREQYF. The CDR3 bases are TGTGCCATCAGTGATGTCGGGAGGGAGCAGTACTTC.

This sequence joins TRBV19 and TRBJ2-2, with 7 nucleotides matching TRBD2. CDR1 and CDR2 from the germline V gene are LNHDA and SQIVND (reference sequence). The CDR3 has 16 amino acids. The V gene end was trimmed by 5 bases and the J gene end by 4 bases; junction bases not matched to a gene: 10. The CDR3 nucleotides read TGTGCCAGTAGTTTCGCTGGGACTATAATCACCGGGGAGCTGTTTTTT. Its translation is CASSFAGTIITGELFF.

The CDR3 DNA reads TGTGCCAGCAGCCCCAACCCCCGGGACAGGGGGCGAGAGCAGTACTTC. It encodes CASSPNPRDRGREQYF. This chain connects TRBV9 to TRBJ2-7; 12 nucleotides match TRBD1. Germline CDR1 SGDLS, CDR2 YYNGEE. J was trimmed by 7 bases and V by 4 bases; bases with no gene match: 12. This CDR3 contains 16 residues.

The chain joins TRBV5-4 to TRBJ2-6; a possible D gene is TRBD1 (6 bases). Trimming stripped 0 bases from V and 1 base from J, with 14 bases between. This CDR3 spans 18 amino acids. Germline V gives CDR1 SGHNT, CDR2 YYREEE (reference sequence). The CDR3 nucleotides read TGTGCCAGCAGCTTGGGAACAGGGATCAAATCTGGGGCCAACGTCCTGACTTTC. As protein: CASSLGTGIKSGANVLTF.

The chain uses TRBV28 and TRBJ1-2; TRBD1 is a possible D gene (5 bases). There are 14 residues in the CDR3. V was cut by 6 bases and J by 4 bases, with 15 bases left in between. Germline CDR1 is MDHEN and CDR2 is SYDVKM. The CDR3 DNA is TGTGCCAGCAGCCCCCAGGGCGAACCCTATGGCTACACCTTC. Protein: CASSPQGEPYGYTF.

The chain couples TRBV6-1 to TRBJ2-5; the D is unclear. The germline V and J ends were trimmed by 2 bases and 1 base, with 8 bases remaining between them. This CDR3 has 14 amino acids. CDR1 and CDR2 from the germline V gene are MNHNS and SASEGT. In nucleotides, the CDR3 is TGTGCCAGCAGTGAAACACAGACCCAAGAGACCCAGTACTTC. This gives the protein CASSETQTQETQYF.

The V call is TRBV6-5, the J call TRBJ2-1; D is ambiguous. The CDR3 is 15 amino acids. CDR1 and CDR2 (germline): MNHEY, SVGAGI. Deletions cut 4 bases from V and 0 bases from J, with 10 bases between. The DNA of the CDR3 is TGTGCCAGCAGTTCGACATTTTACTCCTACAATGAGCAGTTCTTC. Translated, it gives CASSSTFYSYNEQFF.

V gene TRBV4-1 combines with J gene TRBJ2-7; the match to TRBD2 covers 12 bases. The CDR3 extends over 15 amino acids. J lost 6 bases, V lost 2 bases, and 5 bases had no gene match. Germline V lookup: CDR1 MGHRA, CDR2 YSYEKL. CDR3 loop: CASSQLGLAGSEQYF. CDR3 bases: TGCGCCAGCAGCCAACTGGGACTAGCGGGCTCCGAGCAGTACTTC.

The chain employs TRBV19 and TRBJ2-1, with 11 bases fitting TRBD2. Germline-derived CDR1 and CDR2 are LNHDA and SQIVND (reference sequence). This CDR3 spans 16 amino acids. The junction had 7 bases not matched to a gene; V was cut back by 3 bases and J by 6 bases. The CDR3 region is CASSMSSSGRRNEQFF. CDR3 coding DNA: TGTGCCAGTAGTATGTCCTCTAGCGGGAGGCGCAATGAGCAGTTCTTC.

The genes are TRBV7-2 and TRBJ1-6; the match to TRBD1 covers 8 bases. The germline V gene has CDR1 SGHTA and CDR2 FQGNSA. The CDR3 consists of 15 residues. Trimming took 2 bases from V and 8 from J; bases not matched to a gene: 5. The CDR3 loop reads CASSLTQGAHSPLHF. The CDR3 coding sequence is TGTGCCAGCAGCTTAACCCAGGGGGCACATTCACCCCTCCACTTT.

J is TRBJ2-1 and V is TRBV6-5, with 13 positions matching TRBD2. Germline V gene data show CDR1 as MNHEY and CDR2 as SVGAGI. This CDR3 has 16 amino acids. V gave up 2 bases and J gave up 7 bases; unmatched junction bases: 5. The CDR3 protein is CASSYLTSGRDNEQFF. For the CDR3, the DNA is TGTGCCAGCAGTTACCTAACTAGCGGGAGGGATAATGAGCAGTTCTTC.

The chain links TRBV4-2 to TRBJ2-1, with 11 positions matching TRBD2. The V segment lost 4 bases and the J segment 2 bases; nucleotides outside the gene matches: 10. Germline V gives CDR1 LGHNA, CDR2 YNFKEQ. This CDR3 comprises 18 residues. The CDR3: CASSLRGDSGRAYNEQFF. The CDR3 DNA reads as TGTGCCAGCAGCCTTCGTGGAGATAGCGGGAGGGCCTACAATGAGCAGTTCTTC.

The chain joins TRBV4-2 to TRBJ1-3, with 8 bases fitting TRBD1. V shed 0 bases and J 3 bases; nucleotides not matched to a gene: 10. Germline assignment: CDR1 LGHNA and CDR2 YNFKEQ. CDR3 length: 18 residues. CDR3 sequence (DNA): TGTGCCAGCAGCCAAGAATCGCCCGGGACAGGCTTTGGAAACACCATATATTTT. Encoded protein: CASSQESPGTGFGNTIYF.

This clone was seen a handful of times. CDR3 in DNA: TGTGCCAGCTCACCACAGGGGCAGGGGTCCGAGCAGTACTTC. Protein sequence: CASSPQGQGSEQYF. The chain links TRBV18 to TRBJ2-7; D may be TRBD1 (6 bases). This CDR3 has 14 residues. V lost 1 base and J lost 6, with 13 bases in between. Germline V gene lookup returns CDR1 KGHSH and CDR2 LQKENI.

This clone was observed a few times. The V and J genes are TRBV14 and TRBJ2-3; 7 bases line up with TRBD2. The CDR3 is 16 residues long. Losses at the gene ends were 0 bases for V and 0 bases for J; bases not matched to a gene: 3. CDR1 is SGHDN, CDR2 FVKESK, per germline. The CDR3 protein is CASSQERGLSTDTQYF. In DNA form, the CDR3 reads TGTGCCAGCAGCCAAGAGCGGGGACTAAGCACAGATACGCAGTATTTT.

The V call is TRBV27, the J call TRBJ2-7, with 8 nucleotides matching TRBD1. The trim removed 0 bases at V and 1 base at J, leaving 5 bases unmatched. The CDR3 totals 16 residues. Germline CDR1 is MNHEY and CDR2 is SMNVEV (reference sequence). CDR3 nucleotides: TGTGCCAGCAGTTTATCCGGACAGGGACGGTCCTACGAGCAGTACTTC. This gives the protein CASSLSGQGRSYEQYF.

CDR3 sequence (DNA): TGTGCCAGCAGGGCCAGGTTTTTGGACTATGGCTACACCTTC. It yields the protein CASRARFLDYGYTF. This sequence joins TRBV2 and TRBJ1-2; D uncertain. Germline assignment: CDR1 SNHLY and CDR2 FYNNEI. The CDR3 consists of 14 residues. V lost 6 bases, J lost 3 bases, and 14 bases lay in between.

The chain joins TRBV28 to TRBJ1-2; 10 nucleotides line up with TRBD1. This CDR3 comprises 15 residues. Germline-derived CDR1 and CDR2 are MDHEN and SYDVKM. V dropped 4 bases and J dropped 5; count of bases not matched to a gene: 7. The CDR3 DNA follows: TGTGCCAGCAGTTCGATGACAGGGGGCCGGTATGGCTACACCTTC. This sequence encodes CASSSMTGGRYGYTF.

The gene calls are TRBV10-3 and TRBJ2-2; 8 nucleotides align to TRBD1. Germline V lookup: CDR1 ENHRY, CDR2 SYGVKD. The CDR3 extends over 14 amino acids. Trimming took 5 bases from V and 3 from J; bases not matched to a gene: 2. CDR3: CAISLDRDTGELFF. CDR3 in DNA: TGTGCCATCAGTTTGGACAGGGACACCGGGGAGCTGTTTTTT.

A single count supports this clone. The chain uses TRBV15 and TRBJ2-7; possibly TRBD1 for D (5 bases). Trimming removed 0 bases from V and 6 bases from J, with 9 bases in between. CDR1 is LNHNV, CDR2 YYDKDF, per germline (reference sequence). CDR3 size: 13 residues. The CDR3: CATSRDRGGEQYF. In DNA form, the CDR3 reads TGTGCCACCAGCAGAGATAGGGGTGGCGAGCAGTACTTC.

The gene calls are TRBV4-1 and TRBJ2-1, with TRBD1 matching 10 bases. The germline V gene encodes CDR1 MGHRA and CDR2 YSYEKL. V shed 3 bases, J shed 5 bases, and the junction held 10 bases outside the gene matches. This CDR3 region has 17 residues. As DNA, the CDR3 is TGCGCCAGCAGCCACAATACAGACAGGGGGCGAAACAATGAGCAGTTCTTC. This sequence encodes CASSHNTDRGRNNEQFF.

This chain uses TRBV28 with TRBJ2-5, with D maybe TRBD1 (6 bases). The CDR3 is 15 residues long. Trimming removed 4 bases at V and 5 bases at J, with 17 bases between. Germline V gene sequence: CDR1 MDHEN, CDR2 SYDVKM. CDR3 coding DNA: TGTGCCAGCAGTTCTAGTTTGGGGGCGGCGGAGACCCAGTACTTC. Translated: CASSSSLGAAETQYF.